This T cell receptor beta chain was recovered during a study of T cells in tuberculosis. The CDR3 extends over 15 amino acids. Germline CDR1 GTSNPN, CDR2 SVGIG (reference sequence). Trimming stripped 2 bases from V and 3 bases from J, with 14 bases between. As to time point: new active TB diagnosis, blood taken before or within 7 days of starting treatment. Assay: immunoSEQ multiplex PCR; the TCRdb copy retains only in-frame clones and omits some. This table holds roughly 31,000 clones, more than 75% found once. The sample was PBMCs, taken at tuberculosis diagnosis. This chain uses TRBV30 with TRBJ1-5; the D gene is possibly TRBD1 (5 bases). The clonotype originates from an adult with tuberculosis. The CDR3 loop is CAWSKDSQNNQPQHF. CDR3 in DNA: TGTGCCTGGAGTAAAGACAGTCAGAACAATCAGCCCCAGCATTTT.